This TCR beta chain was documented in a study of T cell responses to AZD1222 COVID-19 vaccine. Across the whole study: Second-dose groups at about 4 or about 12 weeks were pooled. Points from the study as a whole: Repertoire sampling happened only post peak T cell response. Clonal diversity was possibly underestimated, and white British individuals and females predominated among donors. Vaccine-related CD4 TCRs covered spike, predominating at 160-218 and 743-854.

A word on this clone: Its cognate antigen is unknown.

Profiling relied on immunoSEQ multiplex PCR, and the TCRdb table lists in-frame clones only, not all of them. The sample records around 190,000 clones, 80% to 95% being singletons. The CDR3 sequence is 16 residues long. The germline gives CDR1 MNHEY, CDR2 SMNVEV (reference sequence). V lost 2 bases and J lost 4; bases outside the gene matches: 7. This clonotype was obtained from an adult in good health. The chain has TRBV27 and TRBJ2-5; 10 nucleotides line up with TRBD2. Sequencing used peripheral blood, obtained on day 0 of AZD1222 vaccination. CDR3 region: CASSLLPSGGRETQYF. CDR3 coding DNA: TGTGCCAGCAGTTTACTACCTAGCGGGGGAAGAGAGACCCAGTACTTC.